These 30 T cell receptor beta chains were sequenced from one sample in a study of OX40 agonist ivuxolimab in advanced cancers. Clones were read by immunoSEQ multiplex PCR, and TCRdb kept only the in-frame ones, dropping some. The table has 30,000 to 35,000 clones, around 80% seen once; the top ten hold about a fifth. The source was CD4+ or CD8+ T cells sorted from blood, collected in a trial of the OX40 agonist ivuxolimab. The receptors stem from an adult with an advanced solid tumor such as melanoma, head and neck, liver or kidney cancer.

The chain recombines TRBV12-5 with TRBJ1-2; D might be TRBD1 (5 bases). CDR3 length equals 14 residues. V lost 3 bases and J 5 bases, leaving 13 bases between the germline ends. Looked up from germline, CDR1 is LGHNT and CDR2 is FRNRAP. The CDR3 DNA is TGTGCTAGTGGTTTCGGGACTGAAATTTATGGCTACACCTTC. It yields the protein CASGFGTEIYGYTF.

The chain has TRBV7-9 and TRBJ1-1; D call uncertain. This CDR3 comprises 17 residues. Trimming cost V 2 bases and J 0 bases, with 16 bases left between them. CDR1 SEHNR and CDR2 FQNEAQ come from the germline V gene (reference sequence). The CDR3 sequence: CASSLRLVGSMNTEAFF. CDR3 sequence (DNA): TGTGCCAGCAGCTTACGGCTGGTCGGCTCTATGAACACTGAAGCTTTCTTT. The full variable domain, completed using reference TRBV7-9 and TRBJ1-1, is DTGVSQNPRHKITKRGQNVTFRCDPISEHNRLYWYRQTLGQGPEFLTYFQNEAQLEKSRLLSDRFSAERPKGSFSTLEIQRTEQGDSAMYLCASSLRLVGSMNTEAFFGQGTRLTVV.

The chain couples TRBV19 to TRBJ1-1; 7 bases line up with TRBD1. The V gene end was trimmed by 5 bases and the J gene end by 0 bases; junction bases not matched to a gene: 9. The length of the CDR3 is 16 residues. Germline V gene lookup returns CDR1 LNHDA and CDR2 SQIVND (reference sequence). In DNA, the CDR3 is TGTGCCAGTAGTTTAGGGGGCAGACTTATGAACACTGAAGCTTTCTTT. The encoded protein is CASSLGGRLMNTEAFF. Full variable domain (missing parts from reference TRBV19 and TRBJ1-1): DGGITQSPKYLFRKEGQNVTLSCEQNLNHDAMYWYRQDPGQGLRLIYYSQIVNDFQKGDIAEGYSVSREKKESFPLTVTSAQKNPTAFYLCASSLGGRLMNTEAFFGQGTRLTVV.

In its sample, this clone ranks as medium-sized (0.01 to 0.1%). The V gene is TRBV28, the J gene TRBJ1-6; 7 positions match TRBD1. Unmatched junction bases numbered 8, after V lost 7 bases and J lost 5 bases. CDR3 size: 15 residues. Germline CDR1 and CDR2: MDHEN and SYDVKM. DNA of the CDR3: TGTGCCAGCACGAGACAGGGAAAAAATAATTCACCCCTCCACTTT. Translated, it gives CASTRQGKNNSPLHF.

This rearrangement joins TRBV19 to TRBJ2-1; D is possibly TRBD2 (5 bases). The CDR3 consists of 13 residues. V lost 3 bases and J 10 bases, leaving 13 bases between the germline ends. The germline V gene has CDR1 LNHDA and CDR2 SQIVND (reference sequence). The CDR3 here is CASSISSGSEQFF. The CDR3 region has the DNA TGTGCCAGTAGTATCTCTTCGGGGTCGGAGCAGTTCTTC.

CDR3 protein: CASSLVGHTEAFF. The CDR3 DNA is TGTGCCAGCAGCTTAGTAGGGCACACTGAAGCTTTCTTT. The rearrangement uses TRBV11-2 and TRBJ1-1; D call uncertain. This CDR3 contains 13 residues. The germline V gene has CDR1 SGHAT and CDR2 FQNNGV. The V gene lost 1 base and the J gene lost 3 bases, with 6 bases spanning the gap.

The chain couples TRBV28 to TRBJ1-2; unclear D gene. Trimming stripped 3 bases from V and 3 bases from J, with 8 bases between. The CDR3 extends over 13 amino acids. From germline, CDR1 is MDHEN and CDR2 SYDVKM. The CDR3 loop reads CASSFWEDYGYTF. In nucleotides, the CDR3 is TGTGCCAGCAGTTTTTGGGAAGACTATGGCTACACCTTC.

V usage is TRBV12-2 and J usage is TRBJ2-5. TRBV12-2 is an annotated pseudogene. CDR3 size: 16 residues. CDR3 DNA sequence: TGTGCAAGTCGCTTAGGTTCTGATCAGGGGGGGGAGACCCAGTACTTC. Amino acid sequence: CASRLGSDQGGETQYF.

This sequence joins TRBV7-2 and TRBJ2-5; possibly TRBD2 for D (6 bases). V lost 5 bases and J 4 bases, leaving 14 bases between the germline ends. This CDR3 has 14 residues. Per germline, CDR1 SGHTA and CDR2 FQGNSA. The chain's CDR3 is CASSPGFGGETQYF. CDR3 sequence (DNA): TGTGCCAGCAGCCCGGGGTTCGGGGGAGAGACCCAGTACTTC.

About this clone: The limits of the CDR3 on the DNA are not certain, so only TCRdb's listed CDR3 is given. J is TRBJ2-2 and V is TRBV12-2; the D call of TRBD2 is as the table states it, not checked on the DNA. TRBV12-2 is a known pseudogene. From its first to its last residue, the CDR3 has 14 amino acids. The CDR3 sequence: CASRFSTGPGSCFF.

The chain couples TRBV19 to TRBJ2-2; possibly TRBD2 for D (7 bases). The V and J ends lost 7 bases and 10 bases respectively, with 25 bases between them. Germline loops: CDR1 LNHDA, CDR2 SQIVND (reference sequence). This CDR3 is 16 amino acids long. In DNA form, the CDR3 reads TGTGCCAGTACCCTACGGGGGGCGCGGAATAACCCGGAGCTGTTTTTT. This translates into CASTLRGARNNPELFF.

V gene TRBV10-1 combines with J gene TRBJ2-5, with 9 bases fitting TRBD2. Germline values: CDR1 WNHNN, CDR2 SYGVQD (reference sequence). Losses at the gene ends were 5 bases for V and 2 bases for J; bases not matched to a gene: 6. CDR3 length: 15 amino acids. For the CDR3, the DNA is TGCGCCAGCAGTCCTAGCGGGGTCCCTCAAGAGACCCAGTACTTC. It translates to CASSPSGVPQETQYF.

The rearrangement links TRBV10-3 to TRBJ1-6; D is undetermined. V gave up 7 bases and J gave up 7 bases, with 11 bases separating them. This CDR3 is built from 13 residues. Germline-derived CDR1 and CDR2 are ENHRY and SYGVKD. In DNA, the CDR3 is TGTGCCATCAAGGAGGGCAAGAATTCACCCCTCCACTTT. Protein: CAIKEGKNSPLHF.

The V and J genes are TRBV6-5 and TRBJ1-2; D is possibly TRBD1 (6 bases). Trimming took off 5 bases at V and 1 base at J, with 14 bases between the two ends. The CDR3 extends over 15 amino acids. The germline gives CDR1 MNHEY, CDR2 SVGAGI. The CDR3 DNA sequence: TGTGCCAGCAGTGGCCGGGACACCATTAACTATGGCTACACCTTC. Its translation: CASSGRDTINYGYTF.

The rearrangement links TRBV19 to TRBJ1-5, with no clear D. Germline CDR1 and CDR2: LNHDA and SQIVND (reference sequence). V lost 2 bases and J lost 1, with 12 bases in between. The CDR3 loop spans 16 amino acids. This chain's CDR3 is CASSILGLRSNQPQHF. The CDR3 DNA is TGTGCCAGTAGTATATTGGGTCTACGGAGCAATCAGCCCCAGCATTTT.

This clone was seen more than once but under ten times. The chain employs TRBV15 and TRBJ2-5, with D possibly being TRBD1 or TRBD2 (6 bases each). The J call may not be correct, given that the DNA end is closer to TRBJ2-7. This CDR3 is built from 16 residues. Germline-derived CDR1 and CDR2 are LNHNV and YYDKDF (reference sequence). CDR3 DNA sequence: TGTGCCACCAGCAGGGGACTGAAACAGGGCACGTACGAGCAGTACTTC. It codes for CATSRGLKQGTYEQYF.

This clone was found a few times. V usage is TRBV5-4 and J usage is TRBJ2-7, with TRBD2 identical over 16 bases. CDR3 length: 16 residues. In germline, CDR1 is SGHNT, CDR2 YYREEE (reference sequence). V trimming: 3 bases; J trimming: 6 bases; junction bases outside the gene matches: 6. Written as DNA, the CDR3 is TGTGCCAGCAGCTCCGGGACTAGCGGGGGGGCGGCCGAGCAGTACTTC. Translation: CASSSGTSGGAAEQYF.

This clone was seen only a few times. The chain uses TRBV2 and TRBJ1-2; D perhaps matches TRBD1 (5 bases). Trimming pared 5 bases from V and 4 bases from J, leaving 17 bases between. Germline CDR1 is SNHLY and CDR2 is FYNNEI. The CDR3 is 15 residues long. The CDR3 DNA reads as TGTGCCAGCAGTCCTACGACAGTGTCTACCTATGGCTACACCTTC. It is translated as CASSPTTVSTYGYTF.

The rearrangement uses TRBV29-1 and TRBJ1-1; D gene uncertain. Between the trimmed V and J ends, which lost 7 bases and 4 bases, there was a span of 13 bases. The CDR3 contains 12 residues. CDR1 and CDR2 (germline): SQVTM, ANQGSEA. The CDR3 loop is CSGTVWGTEAFF. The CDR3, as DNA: TGCAGCGGAACAGTTTGGGGCACTGAAGCTTTCTTT.

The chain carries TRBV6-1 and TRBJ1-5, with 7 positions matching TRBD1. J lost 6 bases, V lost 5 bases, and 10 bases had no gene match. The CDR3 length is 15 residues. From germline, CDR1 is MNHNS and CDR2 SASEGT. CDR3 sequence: CASSWDSGNRQPQHF. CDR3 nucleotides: TGTGCCAGCAGTTGGGACAGTGGGAATCGTCAGCCCCAGCATTTT.

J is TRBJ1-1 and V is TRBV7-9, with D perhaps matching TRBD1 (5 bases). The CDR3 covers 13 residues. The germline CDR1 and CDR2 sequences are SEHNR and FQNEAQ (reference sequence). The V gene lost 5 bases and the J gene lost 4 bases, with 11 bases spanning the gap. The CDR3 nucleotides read TGTGCCAGCAGCCAATCTGGGGGCACTGAAGCTTTCTTT. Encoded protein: CASSQSGGTEAFF. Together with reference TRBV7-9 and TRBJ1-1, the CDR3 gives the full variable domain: DTGVSQNPRHKITKRGQNVTFRCDPISEHNRLYWYRQTLGQGPEFLTYFQNEAQLEKSRLLSDRFSAERPKGSFSTLEIQRTEQGDSAMYLCASSQSGGTEAFFGQGTRLTVV.

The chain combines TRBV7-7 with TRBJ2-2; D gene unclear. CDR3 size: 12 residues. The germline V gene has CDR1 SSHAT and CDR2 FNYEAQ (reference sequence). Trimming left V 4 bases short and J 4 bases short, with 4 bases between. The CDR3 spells CASSSVTGELFF. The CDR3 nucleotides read TGTGCCAGCAGCTCCGTCACCGGGGAGCTGTTTTTT.

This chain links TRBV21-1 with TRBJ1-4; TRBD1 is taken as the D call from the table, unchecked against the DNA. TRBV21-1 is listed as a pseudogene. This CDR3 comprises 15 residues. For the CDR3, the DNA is TGTGCCAGCAACCTTTCGGACAGGGGGTTAGAAAAACTGTTTTTT. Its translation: CASNLSDRGLEKLFF.

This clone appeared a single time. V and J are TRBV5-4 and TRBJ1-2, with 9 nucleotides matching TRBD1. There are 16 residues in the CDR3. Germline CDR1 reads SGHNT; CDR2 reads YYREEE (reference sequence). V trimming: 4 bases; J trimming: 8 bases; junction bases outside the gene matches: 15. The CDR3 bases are TGTGCCAGCAGCCCAGGGGTGACAGGGGGGGTTGGAGGCTACACCTTC. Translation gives CASSPGVTGGVGGYTF. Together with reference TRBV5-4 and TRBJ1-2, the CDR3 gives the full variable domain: ETGVTQSPTHLIKTRGQQVTLRCSSQSGHNTVSWYQQALGQGPQFIFQYYREEENGRGNFPPRFSGLQFPNYSSELNVNALELDDSALYLCASSPGVTGGVGGYTFGSGTRLTVV.

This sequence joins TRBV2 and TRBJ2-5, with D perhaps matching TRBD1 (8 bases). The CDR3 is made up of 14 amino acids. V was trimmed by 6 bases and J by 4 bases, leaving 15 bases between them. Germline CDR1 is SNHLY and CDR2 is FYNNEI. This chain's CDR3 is CASRKQGEGETQYF. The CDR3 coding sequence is TGTGCCAGCAGGAAACAGGGGGAGGGAGAGACCCAGTACTTC.

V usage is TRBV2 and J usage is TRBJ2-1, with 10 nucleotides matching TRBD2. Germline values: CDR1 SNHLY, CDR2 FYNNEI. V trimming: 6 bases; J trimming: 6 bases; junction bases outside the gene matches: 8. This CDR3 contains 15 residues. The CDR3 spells CASRLWTSGFNEQFF. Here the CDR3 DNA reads TGTGCCAGCAGGTTGTGGACTAGCGGATTCAATGAGCAGTTCTTC.

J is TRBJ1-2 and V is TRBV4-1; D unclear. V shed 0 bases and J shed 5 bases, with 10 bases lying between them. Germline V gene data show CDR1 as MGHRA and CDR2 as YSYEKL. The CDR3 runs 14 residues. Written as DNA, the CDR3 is TGCGCCAGCAGCCAAGAAGCAGGAAAGTATGGCTACACCTTC. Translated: CASSQEAGKYGYTF.

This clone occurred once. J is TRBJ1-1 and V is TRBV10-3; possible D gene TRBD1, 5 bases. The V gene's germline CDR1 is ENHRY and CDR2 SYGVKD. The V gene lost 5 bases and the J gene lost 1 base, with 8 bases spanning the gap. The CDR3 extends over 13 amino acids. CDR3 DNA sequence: TGTGCCATCAGTAGACAGAGGAACACTGAAGCTTTCTTT. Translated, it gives CAISRQRNTEAFF.

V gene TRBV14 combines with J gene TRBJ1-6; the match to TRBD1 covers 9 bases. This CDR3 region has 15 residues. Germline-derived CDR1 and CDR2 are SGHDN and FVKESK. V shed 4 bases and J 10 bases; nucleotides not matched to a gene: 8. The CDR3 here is CASSLRQGVWSPLHF. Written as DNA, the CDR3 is TGTGCCAGCAGCCTGCGACAGGGGGTTTGGTCACCCCTCCACTTT.

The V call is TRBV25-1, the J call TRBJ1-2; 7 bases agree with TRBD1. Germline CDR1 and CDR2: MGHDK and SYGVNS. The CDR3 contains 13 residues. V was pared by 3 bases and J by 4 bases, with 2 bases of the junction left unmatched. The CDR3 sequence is CASSDGTAYGYTF. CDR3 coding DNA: TGTGCCAGCAGTGACGGGACAGCCTATGGCTACACCTTC.